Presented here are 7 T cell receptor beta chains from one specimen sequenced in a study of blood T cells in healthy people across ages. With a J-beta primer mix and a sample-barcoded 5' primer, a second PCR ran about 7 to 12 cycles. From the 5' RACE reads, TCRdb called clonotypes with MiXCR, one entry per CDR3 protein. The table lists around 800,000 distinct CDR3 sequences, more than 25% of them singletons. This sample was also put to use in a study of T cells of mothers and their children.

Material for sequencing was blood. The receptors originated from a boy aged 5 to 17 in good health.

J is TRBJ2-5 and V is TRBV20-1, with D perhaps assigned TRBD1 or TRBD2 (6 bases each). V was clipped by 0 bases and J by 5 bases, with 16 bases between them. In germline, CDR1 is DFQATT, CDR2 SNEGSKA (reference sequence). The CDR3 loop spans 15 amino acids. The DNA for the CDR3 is TGCAGTGCTAGAGATCTAGCAGGGGAGGCGGAGACCCAGTACTTC. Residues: CSARDLAGEAETQYF.

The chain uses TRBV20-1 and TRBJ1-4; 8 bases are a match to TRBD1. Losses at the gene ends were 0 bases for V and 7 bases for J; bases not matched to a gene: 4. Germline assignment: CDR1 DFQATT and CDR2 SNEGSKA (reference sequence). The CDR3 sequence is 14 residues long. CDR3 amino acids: CSARDNRGTEKLFF. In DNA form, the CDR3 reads TGCAGTGCTAGAGATAACAGGGGGACTGAAAAACTGTTTTTT.

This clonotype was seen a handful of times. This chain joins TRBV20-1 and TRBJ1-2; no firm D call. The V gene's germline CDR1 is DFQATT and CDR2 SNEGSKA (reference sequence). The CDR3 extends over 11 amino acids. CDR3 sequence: CGHGSYYGYTF. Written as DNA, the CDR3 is TGCGGTCACGGTTCCTACTATGGCTACACCTTC.

This CDR3 reads CAISEAGTRNEQFF. The CDR3 DNA reads as TGTGCCATCAGTGAGGCAGGGACTAGGAATGAGCAGTTCTTC. The chain links TRBV10-3 to TRBJ2-1; 8 bases are a match to TRBD2. V lost 2 bases, J lost 7 bases, and 4 bases stayed unmatched. CDR3 length: 14 residues. The V gene's germline CDR1 is ENHRY and CDR2 SYGVKD.

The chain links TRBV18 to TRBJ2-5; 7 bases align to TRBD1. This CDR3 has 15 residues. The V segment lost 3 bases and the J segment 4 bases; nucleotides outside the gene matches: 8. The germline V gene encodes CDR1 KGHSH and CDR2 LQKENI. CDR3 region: CASSPGQGVSETQYF. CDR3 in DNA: TGTGCCAGCTCACCTGGCCAGGGGGTTTCAGAGACCCAGTACTTC.

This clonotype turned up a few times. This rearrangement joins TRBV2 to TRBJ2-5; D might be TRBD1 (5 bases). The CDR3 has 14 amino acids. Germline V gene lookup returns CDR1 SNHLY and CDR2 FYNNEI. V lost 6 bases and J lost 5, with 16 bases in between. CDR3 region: CASRKNQGGETQYF. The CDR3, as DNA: TGTGCCAGCAGAAAAAACCAGGGTGGCGAGACCCAGTACTTC.

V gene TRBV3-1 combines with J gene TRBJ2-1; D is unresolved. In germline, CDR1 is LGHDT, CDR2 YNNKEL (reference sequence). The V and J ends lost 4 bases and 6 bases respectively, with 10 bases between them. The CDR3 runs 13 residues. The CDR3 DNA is TGTGCCAGCAGCCCGCTGGTCTTCAATGAGCAGTTCTTC. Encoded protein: CASSPLVFNEQFF.